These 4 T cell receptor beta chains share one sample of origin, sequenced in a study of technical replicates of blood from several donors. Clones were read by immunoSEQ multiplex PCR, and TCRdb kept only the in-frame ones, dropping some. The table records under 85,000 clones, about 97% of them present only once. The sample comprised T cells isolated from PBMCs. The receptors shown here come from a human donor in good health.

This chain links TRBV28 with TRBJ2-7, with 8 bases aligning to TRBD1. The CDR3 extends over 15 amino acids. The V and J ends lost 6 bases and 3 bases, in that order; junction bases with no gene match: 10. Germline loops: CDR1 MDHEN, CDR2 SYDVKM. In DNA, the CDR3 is TGTGCCAGCAGCCCGCCGGGACAGGTAAACTACGAGCAGTACTTC. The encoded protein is CASSPPGQVNYEQYF.

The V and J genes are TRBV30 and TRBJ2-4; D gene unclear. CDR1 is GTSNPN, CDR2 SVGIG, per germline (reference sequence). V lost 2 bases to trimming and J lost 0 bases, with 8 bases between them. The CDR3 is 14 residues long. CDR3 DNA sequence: TGTGCCTGGAGTCTCTCCCGAGCCAAAAACATTCAGTACTTC. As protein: CAWSLSRAKNIQYF.

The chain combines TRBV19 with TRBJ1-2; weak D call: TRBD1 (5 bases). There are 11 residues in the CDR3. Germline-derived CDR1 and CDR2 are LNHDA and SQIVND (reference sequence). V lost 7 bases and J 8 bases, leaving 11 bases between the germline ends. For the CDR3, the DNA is TGTGCCAGTACCACCAGGGTGGGCTACACCTTC. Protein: CASTTRVGYTF.

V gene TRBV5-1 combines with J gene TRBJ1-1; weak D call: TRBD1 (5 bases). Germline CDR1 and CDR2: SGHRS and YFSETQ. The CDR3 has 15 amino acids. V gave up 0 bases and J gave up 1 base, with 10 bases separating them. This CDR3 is CASSLGLGGNTEAFF. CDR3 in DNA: TGCGCCAGCAGCTTGGGTTTGGGGGGGAACACTGAAGCTTTCTTT.